This T cell receptor beta chain was documented in a study of blood T cell repertoires in COVID-19. The germline CDR1 and CDR2 sequences are SGHRS and YFSETQ. The CDR3 runs 15 residues. The V gene lost 1 base and the J gene lost 5 bases, with 15 bases spanning the gap. Produced via immunoSEQ multiplex PCR; TCRdb's table is partial and in-frame only. The table lists a few hundred thousand clones, 88% of them singletons. Sequencing was carried out using PBMCs or T cells enriched from blood (not recorded which). The chain carries TRBV5-1 and TRBJ2-5; possible D gene TRBD2, 5 bases. The receptor was derived from a woman aged 55-75 years in a cohort exposed to, infected with or recovered from COVID-19 (not recorded which). Written as DNA, the CDR3 is TGCGCCAGCAGCTTGTATTCCGGCGGCGGGGAGACCCAGTACTTC. Its protein product is CASSLYSGGGETQYF.